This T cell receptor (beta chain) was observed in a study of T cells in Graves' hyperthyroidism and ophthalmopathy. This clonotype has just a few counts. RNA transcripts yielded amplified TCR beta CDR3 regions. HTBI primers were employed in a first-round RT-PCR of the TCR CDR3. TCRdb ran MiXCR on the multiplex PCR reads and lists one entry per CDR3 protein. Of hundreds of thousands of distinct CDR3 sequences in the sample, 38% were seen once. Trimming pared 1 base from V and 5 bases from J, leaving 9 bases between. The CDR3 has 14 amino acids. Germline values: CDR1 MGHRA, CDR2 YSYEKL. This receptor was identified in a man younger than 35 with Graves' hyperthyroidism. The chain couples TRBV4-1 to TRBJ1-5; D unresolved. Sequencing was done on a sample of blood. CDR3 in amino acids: CASSQVGRHQPQHF. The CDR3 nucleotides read TGCGCCAGCAGCCAAGTAGGTCGCCATCAGCCCCAGCATTTT.